The 32 T cell receptor beta chains below come from one sample, sequenced in a study of T-cell reconstitution after alpha-beta-depleted transplantation in children. Unique molecular identifiers were built into the TCRbeta library. TCRdb ran MiXCR on the PCR reads and lists one entry per CDR3 protein. The sample lists about a million distinct CDR3 sequences; about 31% were seen once. The sample in question was PBMCs, mostly from graft donor cells, obtained 360 days after TCRalphabeta/CD19-depleted stem cell transplant. Source of these receptors: a boy less than two years old who had a stem cell transplant for SCID, so the T cells may come from the graft donor.

This clonotype was observed a few times. V and J are TRBV5-1 and TRBJ2-3; TRBD2 matches 7 bases. V lost 4 bases to trimming and J lost 2 bases; unmatched junction nucleotides: 7. Germline V gene lookup returns CDR1 SGHRS and CDR2 YFSETQ. This CDR3 region has 15 residues. This CDR3 reads CASSGGGGFTDTQYF. CDR3 sequence (DNA): TGCGCCAGCAGCGGCGGGGGAGGGTTCACAGATACGCAGTATTTT.

This chain links TRBV5-1 with TRBJ1-2, with D perhaps matching TRBD1 (6 bases). The CDR3 is made up of 14 amino acids. V was shortened by 6 bases and J by 2 bases, with 14 bases between the two germline ends. The germline V gene encodes CDR1 SGHRS and CDR2 YFSETQ. The CDR3 DNA reads TGCGCCAGCACCCTGGAAGGGGGGAACTATGGCTACACCTTC. It encodes CASTLEGGNYGYTF.

V gene TRBV5-1 combines with J gene TRBJ2-1; perhaps TRBD1 as D (5 bases). The germline V gene encodes CDR1 SGHRS and CDR2 YFSETQ. The CDR3 spans 16 residues. V shed 6 bases and J shed 0 bases, with 16 bases lying between them. The CDR3 here is CASKSWGTSSYNEQFF. CDR3 DNA sequence: TGCGCCAGCAAATCCTGGGGCACCAGCTCCTACAATGAGCAGTTCTTC.

The CDR3: CATSDPGTYQETQYF. The DNA for the CDR3 is TGTGCCACCAGTGATCCCGGGACTTACCAAGAGACCCAGTACTTC. V gene TRBV24-1 combines with J gene TRBJ2-5; tentative D call: TRBD2 (6 bases). Trimming shortened V by 3 bases and J by 0 bases, and 10 bases separated the two germline ends. The CDR3 loop spans 15 amino acids. The germline V gene has CDR1 KGHDR and CDR2 SFDVKD.

This clonotype was seen only a few times. The chain links TRBV18 to TRBJ2-5, with TRBD1 matching 8 bases. V lost 3 bases and J lost 5; bases outside the gene matches: 8. Germline CDR1 is KGHSH and CDR2 is LQKENI. CDR3 size: 15 residues. The CDR3 spells CASSPSRDRFETQYF. The CDR3 DNA reads as TGTGCCAGCTCACCGTCCCGGGACAGGTTTGAGACCCAGTACTTC. The full variable domain, rest sourced from reference TRBV18 and TRBJ2-5, is NAGVMQNPRHLVRRRGQEARLRCSPMKGHSHVYWYRQLPEEGLKFMVYLQKENIIDESGMPKERFSAEFPKEGPSILRIQQVVRGDSAAYFCASSPSRDRFETQYFGPGTRLLVL.

The chain uses TRBV4-1 and TRBJ2-5, with 7 bases lining up with TRBD1. The CDR3 runs to 17 residues. Per germline, CDR1 MGHRA and CDR2 YSYEKL. J gave up 3 bases and V 4 bases, and 14 bases lay outside the gene matches. CDR3 in amino acids: CASSLEAAGTEKETQYF. CDR3 sequence (DNA): TGCGCCAGCAGCCTGGAAGCCGCCGGGACAGAAAAAGAGACCCAGTACTTC.

This clonotype showed up just a few times. Here the CDR3 reads CSVRRTSTDTQYF. DNA for the CDR3: TGCAGCGTCCGTAGGACTAGCACAGATACGCAGTATTTT. J is TRBJ2-3 and V is TRBV29-1; TRBD2 might be the D (5 bases). Germline assignment: CDR1 SQVTM and CDR2 ANQGSEA. The CDR3 is 13 residues long. V was shortened by 6 bases and J by 0 bases, with 10 bases between the two germline ends.

The chain is built from TRBV5-1 and TRBJ2-5, with D possibly being TRBD1 (6 bases). This CDR3 contains 15 residues. Per the germline V gene, CDR1 is SGHRS and CDR2 is YFSETQ. V was trimmed by 3 bases and J by 1 base, leaving 13 bases between them. This CDR3 reads CASSSQGQGQETQYF. Written as DNA, the CDR3 is TGCGCCAGCAGCTCACAGGGTCAGGGCCAAGAGACCCAGTACTTC. Supplemented by reference TRBV5-1 and TRBJ2-5, the full variable domain reads KAGVTQTPRYLIKTRGQQVTLSCSPISGHRSVSWYQQTPGQGLQFLFEYFSETQRNKGNFPGRFSGRQFSNSRSEMNVSTLELGDSALYLCASSSQGQGQETQYFGPGTRLLVL.

The chain joins TRBV4-1 to TRBJ1-5; 8 bases align to TRBD1. This CDR3 has 18 amino acids. V was pared by 3 bases and J by 6 bases, with 16 bases of the junction left unmatched. Germline CDR1 and CDR2: MGHRA and YSYEKL. CDR3 protein: CASSQIQGRTGIGQPQHF. The CDR3 nucleotides read TGCGCCAGCAGCCAGATTCAGGGCAGGACAGGGATCGGTCAGCCCCAGCATTTT.

The chain recombines TRBV28 with TRBJ2-7; 7 positions agree with TRBD1. This CDR3 spans 15 amino acids. The germline gives CDR1 MDHEN, CDR2 SYDVKM. Unmatched junction bases numbered 12, after V lost 5 bases and J lost 5 bases. CDR3 coding DNA: TGTGCCAGCAGTAAAATTATGACAGGGTATAACGAGCAGTACTTC. This translates into CASSKIMTGYNEQYF.

The chain recombines TRBV4-1 with TRBJ1-2; D possibly corresponds to TRBD1 (6 bases). V lost 4 bases and J 4 bases, leaving 16 bases between the germline ends. The length of the CDR3 is 15 residues. CDR1 and CDR2 (germline): MGHRA, YSYEKL. CDR3 sequence (DNA): TGCGCCAGCAGCCCAGCTCGAGGGACACTCTATGGCTACACCTTC. This encodes CASSPARGTLYGYTF.

The chain is built from TRBV20-1 and TRBJ2-3, with D unresolved. The CDR3 totals 15 residues. Germline CDR1 is DFQATT and CDR2 is SNEGSKA (reference sequence). Trimming removed 4 bases at V and 4 bases at J, with 18 bases between. The CDR3 DNA reads as TGCAGTGCTATTCCAACAGATTCAGTCTCAGATACGCAGTATTTT. Translating it yields CSAIPTDSVSDTQYF.

This clonotype occurred a few times. V usage is TRBV2 and J usage is TRBJ1-2; 10 nucleotides agree with TRBD1. Germline V gene sequence: CDR1 SNHLY, CDR2 FYNNEI. This CDR3 is built from 14 residues. V lost 6 bases and J lost 7; bases outside the gene matches: 8. The chain's CDR3 is CASSRDRGRFGYTF. In DNA, the CDR3 is TGTGCCAGCAGCCGGGACAGGGGCAGGTTTGGCTACACCTTC.

The chain carries TRBV15 and TRBJ1-1; D is ambiguous. The CDR3 spans 13 residues. V was clipped by 4 bases and J by 3 bases, with 9 bases between them. The V gene's germline CDR1 is LNHNV and CDR2 YYDKDF (reference sequence). CDR3 in amino acids: CATSTRRYTEAFF. The CDR3 DNA reads TGTGCCACCAGCACCCGGAGGTACACTGAAGCTTTCTTT.

J is TRBJ2-2 and V is TRBV3-1, with TRBD2 as a possible D gene (7 bases). The CDR3 runs 14 residues. The V end was cut by 4 bases, the J end by 6 bases, with 12 bases between. Germline loops: CDR1 LGHDT, CDR2 YNNKEL (reference sequence). As DNA, the CDR3 is TGTGCCAGCAGCCCGCGCGGGGGCCCCGGGGAGCTGTTTTTT. As protein: CASSPRGGPGELFF.

The rearrangement joins TRBV5-1 to TRBJ2-3; TRBD2 aligns across 9 bases. Germline V gene sequence: CDR1 SGHRS, CDR2 YFSETQ. V dropped 4 bases and J dropped 0; count of bases not matched to a gene: 15. The CDR3 length is 19 residues. This CDR3 is CASSLPPGGGDTSTDTQYF. The CDR3 region has the DNA TGCGCCAGCAGCCTACCTCCTGGCGGGGGGGATACTAGCACAGATACGCAGTATTTT.

This clonotype was counted between two and nine times. The chain joins TRBV5-6 to TRBJ1-1, with a tentative D call TRBD1 (5 bases). Germline CDR1 SGHDT, CDR2 YYEEEE. V lost 2 bases, J lost 6 bases, and 14 bases lay in between. The CDR3 spans 14 residues. For the CDR3, the DNA is TGTGCCAGCAGCTTTCGGGCAGGGAGTTCTGAAGCTTTCTTT. This encodes CASSFRAGSSEAFF. The variable domain in full, completed from reference TRBV5-6 and TRBJ1-1, reads DAGVTQSPTHLIKTRGQQVTLRCSPKSGHDTVSWYQQALGQGPQFIFQYYEEEERQRGNFPDRFSGHQFPNYSSELNVNALLLGDSALYLCASSFRAGSSEAFFGQGTRLTVV.

This clonotype has only a few counts. The rearrangement uses TRBV5-1 and TRBJ2-7, with 7 bases that match TRBD1. Germline lookup yields CDR1 SGHRS and CDR2 YFSETQ. CDR3 size: 14 residues. The trim removed 4 bases at V and 2 bases at J, leaving 6 bases unmatched. This CDR3 is CASSRQGVTYEQYF. The CDR3 bases are TGCGCCAGCAGCCGTCAGGGGGTAACCTACGAGCAGTACTTC.

The table lists this clonotype with a few counts. The chain employs TRBV30 and TRBJ2-3; D is undetermined. The CDR3 is made up of 13 amino acids. The ends were cut back, 1 base at V and 6 bases at J, with 11 bases in the middle. CDR1 is GTSNPN, CDR2 SVGIG, per germline (reference sequence). CDR3 DNA: TGTGCCTGGAGTGGGGGTTCTCCGGATACGCAGTATTTT. Translation gives CAWSGGSPDTQYF. The full variable domain, rest sourced from reference TRBV30 and TRBJ2-3, is SQTIHQWPATLVQPVGSPLSLECTVEGTSNPNLYWYRQAAGRGLQLLFYSVGIGQISSEVPQNLSASRPQDRQFILSSKKLLLSDSGFYLCAWSGGSPDTQYFGPGTRLTVL.

This clonotype was observed at least ten times. This chain uses TRBV6-2 or TRBV6-3 with TRBJ1-5, with 8 bases matching TRBD1. With 8 bases clipped from V and 2 bases from J, the junction kept 5 bases outside the gene matches. Germline lookup yields CDR1 MNHEY and CDR2 SVGEGT. This CDR3 contains 14 residues. The CDR3 region has the DNA TGTGCCAGCCGAGGACAGGGAGGCAATCAGCCCCAGCATTTT. Translating gives CASRGQGGNQPQHF.

The chain employs TRBV6-2 or TRBV6-3 and TRBJ2-1, with D hard to call. Trimming pared 5 bases from V and 1 base from J, leaving 12 bases between. CDR1 MNHEY and CDR2 SVGEGT come from the germline V gene. The CDR3 is 15 amino acids. The CDR3: CASSNLLVSYNEQFF. CDR3 nucleotides: TGTGCCAGCAGTAATCTTCTGGTTTCCTACAATGAGCAGTTCTTC.

Ten or more counts support this clonotype. V and J are TRBV20-1 and TRBJ1-6, with TRBD1 matching over 9 bases. CDR3 length equals 13 residues. Germline values: CDR1 DFQATT, CDR2 SNEGSKA (reference sequence). Trimming cost V 5 bases and J 9 bases; bases outside gene matches: 5. Here the CDR3 reads CSASQGAGSPLHF. CDR3 DNA sequence: TGCAGTGCTTCACAGGGGGCAGGTTCACCCCTCCACTTT.

This clonotype turned up a few times. The chain joins TRBV20-1 to TRBJ1-1; no definite D call. V was shortened by 6 bases and J by 10 bases, with 15 bases between the two germline ends. CDR3 length: 11 amino acids. CDR1 is DFQATT and CDR2 is SNEGSKA in the germline V gene (reference sequence). In nucleotides, the CDR3 is TGCAGTGCCGGAACTCTGGCGGTAGCTTTCTTT. Amino acids: CSAGTLAVAFF.

The CDR3 nucleotides are TGTGCCAGCAGTTTTTCGAGGGGCAGTATCTCCTACGAGCAGTACTTC. This codes for CASSFSRGSISYEQYF. This rearrangement joins TRBV28 to TRBJ2-7, with D perhaps TRBD1 or TRBD2 (5 bases each). The CDR3 sequence is 16 residues long. V dropped 3 bases and J dropped 0 bases, with 15 bases sitting between them. Germline V gene lookup returns CDR1 MDHEN and CDR2 SYDVKM.

The J gene is TRBJ2-5, the V gene TRBV4-1, with a possible D match to TRBD2 (5 bases). The CDR3 is 16 residues long. The germline V and J ends were trimmed by 0 bases and 5 bases, with 16 bases remaining between them. CDR1 is MGHRA and CDR2 is YSYEKL in the germline V gene. For the CDR3, the DNA is TGCGCCAGCAGCCAAGATGACGGGGTAGTGGGGGAGACCCAGTACTTC. Translated, it gives CASSQDDGVVGETQYF.

This clonotype was recorded at least ten times. The chain employs TRBV6-5 and TRBJ2-1, with 11 bases that match TRBD2. Germline loops: CDR1 MNHEY, CDR2 SVGAGI. V gave up 2 bases and J gave up 4 bases; unmatched junction bases: 7. CDR3 length: 17 residues. The CDR3 DNA reads TGTGCCAGCAGTTACCGGCTAGCGGGGGGCCCATACAATGAGCAGTTCTTC. Amino acids: CASSYRLAGGPYNEQFF.

The rearrangement uses TRBV20-1 and TRBJ2-7, with D possibly TRBD2 on 6 matching bases. In germline, CDR1 is DFQATT, CDR2 SNEGSKA (reference sequence). There are 13 residues in the CDR3. Trimming cost V 3 bases and J 1 base, with 10 bases left between them. The CDR3 sequence: CSASGGVSYEQYF. CDR3 DNA sequence: TGCAGTGCTAGCGGGGGTGTTTCCTACGAGCAGTACTTC.

This rearrangement joins TRBV7-2 to TRBJ1-5; TRBD1 agrees at 7 bases. Trimming at V came to 5 bases and at J to 2 bases, leaving 6 bases not matched to a gene. The CDR3 runs 15 residues. Germline CDR1 reads SGHTA; CDR2 reads FQGNSA. The CDR3 here is CASSVNGQGNQPQHF. The CDR3 nucleotides read TGTGCCAGCAGCGTAAACGGACAGGGCAATCAGCCCCAGCATTTT.

The CDR3 region has the DNA TGTGCCAGCAGCCAAGGGGACAGGGGAGGCGAGCAGTACTTC. This codes for CASSQGDRGGEQYF. The rearrangement links TRBV3-1 to TRBJ2-7, with TRBD1 identical over 10 bases. The length of the CDR3 is 14 residues. In germline, CDR1 is LGHDT, CDR2 YNNKEL (reference sequence). V dropped 1 base and J dropped 6; count of bases not matched to a gene: 3.

This clonotype appeared a few times. The J gene is TRBJ2-5, the V gene TRBV5-1; TRBD2 matches 14 bases. The germline gives CDR1 SGHRS, CDR2 YFSETQ. The length of the CDR3 is 15 residues. Germline trimming cut 6 bases from V and 5 bases from J; bases unmatched to any gene: 6. The CDR3 DNA reads TGCGCCAGCACCGGGACTAGCGGGGGACGTGAGACCCAGTACTTC. Translated, it gives CASTGTSGGRETQYF.

The chain links TRBV9 to TRBJ1-3; the D is unclear. This CDR3 is 13 amino acids long. Germline assignment: CDR1 SGDLS and CDR2 YYNGEE. V lost 3 bases and J lost 2, with 6 bases in between. The CDR3 here is CASSGHTGNTIYF. In DNA form, the CDR3 reads TGTGCCAGCAGCGGGCACACTGGAAACACCATATATTTT.

This clonotype was detected once. The rearrangement links TRBV14 to TRBJ1-6; D remains ambiguous. This CDR3 is 16 amino acids long. The V and J ends lost 0 bases and 8 bases respectively, with 14 bases between them. CDR1 is SGHDN, CDR2 FVKESK, per germline. The CDR3 loop is CASSQDDVHTDSPLHF. Written as DNA, the CDR3 is TGTGCCAGCAGCCAAGATGATGTTCATACGGATTCACCCCTCCACTTT.